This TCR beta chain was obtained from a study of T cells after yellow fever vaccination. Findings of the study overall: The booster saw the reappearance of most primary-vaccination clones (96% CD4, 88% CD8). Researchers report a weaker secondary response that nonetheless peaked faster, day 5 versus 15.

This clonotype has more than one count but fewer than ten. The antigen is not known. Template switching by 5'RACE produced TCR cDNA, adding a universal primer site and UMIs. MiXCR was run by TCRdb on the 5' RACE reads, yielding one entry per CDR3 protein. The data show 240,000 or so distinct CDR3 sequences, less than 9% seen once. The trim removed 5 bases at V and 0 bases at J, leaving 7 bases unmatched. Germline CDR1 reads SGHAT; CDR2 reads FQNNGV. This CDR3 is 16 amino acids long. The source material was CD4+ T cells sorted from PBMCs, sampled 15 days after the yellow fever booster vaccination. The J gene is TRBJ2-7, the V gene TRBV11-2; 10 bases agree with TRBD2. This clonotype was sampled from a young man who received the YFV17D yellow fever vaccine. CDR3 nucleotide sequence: TGTGCCAGCAGCCCAGGACTAGCGGAGAGCTCCTACGAGCAGTACTTC. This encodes CASSPGLAESSYEQYF.